These 32 T cell receptor beta chains originate from one sample sequenced in a study of cytomegalovirus exposure and HLA in healthy donors. A multiplex PCR was run with 60 Vbeta primers and 13 Jbeta primers. Some clones are missing from TCRdb's copy, which holds only in-frame ones; the method was immunoSEQ multiplex PCR. Reported are under 130,000 clones; the ten largest clones contain about 0.58%. Sequenced sample: PBMCs. These TCRs come from a man aged 45 to 65 in good health and CMV-seronegative.

V and J are TRBV27 and TRBJ2-5, with D tentatively TRBD1 (6 bases). There are 15 residues in the CDR3. The V and J ends lost 3 bases and 2 bases respectively, with 13 bases between them. Germline loops: CDR1 MNHEY, CDR2 SMNVEV (reference sequence). In DNA form, the CDR3 reads TGTGCCAGCAGTTTGACAGGTACCGCGCAAGAGACCCAGTACTTC. It yields the protein CASSLTGTAQETQYF.

The chain recombines TRBV6-4 with TRBJ1-2, with D hard to call. The CDR3 sequence is 14 residues long. The V gene lost 5 bases and the J gene lost 3 bases, with 13 bases spanning the gap. The germline gives CDR1 MRHNA, CDR2 SNTAGT. The CDR3 DNA reads as TGTGCCAGCAGTCCTGACAAGGGAGACTATGGCTACACCTTC. It yields the protein CASSPDKGDYGYTF.

This chain links TRBV5-4 with TRBJ1-5; tentatively, D is TRBD1 (6 bases). The CDR3 has 15 amino acids. Germline CDR1 and CDR2: SGHNT and YYREEE (reference sequence). Trimming left V 4 bases short and J 0 bases short, with 11 bases between. The chain's CDR3 is CASSEGVNSNQPQHF. The CDR3 DNA sequence: TGTGCCAGCAGCGAGGGGGTGAATAGCAATCAGCCCCAGCATTTT.

The genes are TRBV7-6 and TRBJ2-5; 8 bases are shared with TRBD1. The CDR3 spans 14 residues. V shed 4 bases and J 5 bases; nucleotides not matched to a gene: 6. The V gene's germline CDR1 is SGHVS and CDR2 FNYEAQ. DNA of the CDR3: TGTGCCAGCAGCTCCCGGACAGGGCAGGAGACCCAGTACTTC. The encoded protein is CASSSRTGQETQYF.

The chain employs TRBV7-8 and TRBJ2-3, with D possibly matching TRBD2 (5 bases). The length of the CDR3 is 16 residues. V lost 10 bases and J 1 base, leaving 21 bases between the germline ends. The germline V gene encodes CDR1 SGHVS and CDR2 FQNEAQ. The CDR3: CATLHRPRGGTDTQYF. The CDR3, as DNA: TGTGCCACCCTGCACAGACCTCGGGGAGGCACAGATACGCAGTATTTT.

V gene TRBV18 combines with J gene TRBJ2-7, with TRBD2 as a possible D gene (6 bases). V was shortened by 4 bases and J by 0 bases, with 10 bases between the two germline ends. Germline V gene data show CDR1 as KGHSH and CDR2 as LQKENI. CDR3 size: 14 residues. CDR3 nucleotide sequence: TGTGCCAGCTCACGACTAGGGAGCTCCTACGAGCAGTACTTC. Translated, it gives CASSRLGSSYEQYF.

The gene calls are TRBV7-2 and TRBJ2-4; 8 nucleotides match TRBD1. After removal of 5 bases from V and 5 bases from J, the junction contained 5 bases not matched to a gene. Germline CDR1 reads SGHTA; CDR2 reads FQGNSA. The CDR3 runs to 14 residues. As DNA, the CDR3 is TGTGCCAGCAGCCCCAGGGGGCGGGAAAACATTCAGTACTTC. It translates to CASSPRGRENIQYF.

The chain joins TRBV7-2 to TRBJ2-7, with TRBD2 as a possible D gene (6 bases). Germline CDR1 and CDR2: SGHTA and FQGNSA. The CDR3 has 13 residues. Trimming took 4 bases from V and 3 from J, leaving 10 bases between them. The CDR3: CASSSGEFYEQYF. The CDR3 region has the DNA TGTGCCAGCAGCTCGGGGGAGTTCTACGAGCAGTACTTC. Full variable domain (rest looked up from reference TRBV7-2 and TRBJ2-7): GAGVSQSPSNKVTEKGKDVELRCDPISGHTALYWYRQSLGQGLEFLIYFQGNSAPDKSGLPSDRFSAERTGGSVSTLTIQRTQQEDSAVYLCASSSGEFYEQYFGPGTRLTVT.

The chain has TRBV9 and TRBJ2-3; 7 nucleotides line up with TRBD2. CDR3 length equals 16 residues. Germline trimming cut 2 bases from V and 5 bases from J; bases unmatched to any gene: 11. In germline, CDR1 is SGDLS, CDR2 YYNGEE. The CDR3 DNA follows: TGTGCCAGCAGCGTGAGGGAGGGCAGGGAGGGAGATACGCAGTATTTT. This gives the protein CASSVREGREGDTQYF.

The rearrangement joins TRBV4-2 to TRBJ2-7; tentatively, D is TRBD2 (6 bases). Looked up from germline, CDR1 is LGHNA and CDR2 is YNFKEQ. The CDR3 spans 14 residues. The ends were cut back, 1 base at V and 3 bases at J, with 10 bases in the middle. The CDR3 DNA is TGTGCCAGCAGCCAAGCGGGACTCCACTACGAGCAGTACTTC. This gives the protein CASSQAGLHYEQYF.

As for this clone: The same CDR3 also results from other DNA sequences found in this sample. This rearrangement joins TRBV6-5 to TRBJ2-7; D unresolved. Germline V CDR1 and CDR2: MNHEY, SVGAGI. Trimming cost V 6 bases and J 0 bases, with 12 bases left between them. This CDR3 has 14 residues. The CDR3 sequence: CASSTDTLSYEQYF. The CDR3 DNA sequence: TGTGCCAGCAGCACTGACACCCTCTCCTACGAGCAGTACTTC.

This chain joins TRBV19 and TRBJ1-3; the match to TRBD1 covers 7 bases. V lost 1 base to trimming and J lost 6 bases; unmatched junction nucleotides: 6. The CDR3 runs 15 residues. Germline CDR1 and CDR2: LNHDA and SQIVND (reference sequence). The CDR3 DNA is TGTGCCAGTAGTATAGCACAGGGGAGAACAAACACCATATATTTT. It translates to CASSIAQGRTNTIYF.

The chain employs TRBV6-6 and TRBJ1-2, with unresolved D. CDR3 size: 12 residues. Germline V gene data show CDR1 as MNHNY and CDR2 as SVGAGI (reference sequence). Trimming cost V 5 bases and J 7 bases, with 11 bases left between them. The DNA for the CDR3 is TGTGCCAGCAGTACCCGTCGGGGTGGCTACACCTTC. Protein product: CASSTRRGGYTF.

The V gene is TRBV4-1, the J gene TRBJ2-1, with unresolved D. V lost 0 bases to trimming and J lost 3 bases, with 9 bases between them. Germline CDR1 and CDR2: MGHRA and YSYEKL. The length of the CDR3 is 15 residues. CDR3 sequence reads: CASSQDPGNYNEQFF. CDR3 in DNA: TGCGCCAGCAGCCAAGATCCGGGTAACTACAATGAGCAGTTCTTC.

J is TRBJ2-3 and V is TRBV11-2; TRBD2 is a possible D gene (6 bases). The germline gives CDR1 SGHAT, CDR2 FQNNGV. The CDR3 is 18 residues long. Trimming pared 0 bases from V and 1 base from J, leaving 17 bases between. CDR3 residues: CASSLDGLDSGGTDTQYF. The CDR3 DNA is TGTGCCAGCAGCTTAGATGGATTAGATAGCGGAGGCACAGATACGCAGTATTTT. The full variable domain, rest sourced from reference TRBV11-2 and TRBJ2-3, is EAGVAQSPRYKIIEKRQSVAFWCNPISGHATLYWYQQILGQGPKLLIQFQNNGVVDDSQLPKDRFSAERLKGVDSTLKIQPAKLEDSAVYLCASSLDGLDSGGTDTQYFGPGTRLTVL.

CDR3 loop: CARGSGEQFF. CDR3 nucleotides: TGTGCCAGGGGAAGCGGGGAGCAGTTCTTC. J is TRBJ2-1 and V is TRBV2; TRBD2 might be the D (6 bases). The CDR3 loop spans 10 amino acids. Germline V gene lookup returns CDR1 SNHLY and CDR2 FYNNEI. Trimming left V 9 bases short and J 10 bases short, with 10 bases between.

The genes are TRBV7-2 and TRBJ1-2, with no clear D. The CDR3 is 14 amino acids. Germline V gene sequence: CDR1 SGHTA, CDR2 FQGNSA. Trimming pared 2 bases from V and 5 bases from J, leaving 12 bases between. The CDR3 DNA reads TGTGCCAGCAGCTTAAATGACGGAGGATATGGCTACACCTTC. Its protein is CASSLNDGGYGYTF. Variable domain in full (rest from reference TRBV7-2 and TRBJ1-2): GAGVSQSPSNKVTEKGKDVELRCDPISGHTALYWYRQSLGQGLEFLIYFQGNSAPDKSGLPSDRFSAERTGGSVSTLTIQRTQQEDSAVYLCASSLNDGGYGYTFGSGTRLTVV.

This chain joins TRBV15 and TRBJ1-5; D may be TRBD1 (6 bases). V dropped 0 bases and J dropped 3 bases, with 12 bases sitting between them. This CDR3 has 16 amino acids. Germline-derived CDR1 and CDR2 are LNHNV and YYDKDF (reference sequence). The CDR3 sequence is CATSREGGGLNQPQHF. As DNA, the CDR3 is TGTGCCACCAGCAGAGAAGGGGGGGGCCTCAATCAGCCCCAGCATTTT.

This chain uses TRBV11-2 with TRBJ2-5; perhaps TRBD1 as D (5 bases). Germline V gene lookup returns CDR1 SGHAT and CDR2 FQNNGV. The CDR3 runs to 14 residues. Trimming removed 2 bases from V and 4 bases from J, with 11 bases in between. The CDR3 DNA reads as TGTGCCAGCAGCTTACAGGGTTGGGGAGAGACCCAGTACTTC. This translates into CASSLQGWGETQYF.

The chain employs TRBV11-3 and TRBJ1-1; perhaps TRBD1 as D (6 bases). The CDR3 totals 15 residues. Germline V CDR1 and CDR2: SGHNT, YENEEA. The V gene lost 3 bases and the J gene lost 5 bases, with 16 bases spanning the gap. CDR3 sequence (DNA): TGTGCCAGCAGCTTCGGGGACACCGGGACGACTGAAGCTTTCTTT. Translating gives CASSFGDTGTTEAFF.

CDR3 in amino acids: CASSQDPGQGLYEQYF. CDR3 coding DNA: TGCGCCAGCAGCCAAGATCCGGGCCAGGGCCTCTACGAGCAGTACTTC. The J gene is TRBJ2-7, the V gene TRBV4-1, with D possibly TRBD1 on 5 matching bases. CDR1 is MGHRA and CDR2 is YSYEKL in the germline V gene. V was trimmed by 0 bases and J by 3 bases, leaving 15 bases between them. The CDR3 totals 16 residues.

V usage is TRBV6-1 and J usage is TRBJ1-5, with D possibly matching TRBD1 (5 bases). Germline V gene sequence: CDR1 MNHNS, CDR2 SASEGT. The CDR3 totals 15 residues. V dropped 6 bases and J dropped 2 bases, with 14 bases sitting between them. CDR3 region: CASSPMTVGNQPQHF. CDR3 DNA sequence: TGTGCCAGCAGCCCCATGACAGTCGGCAATCAGCCCCAGCATTTT.

The chain is built from TRBV29-1 and TRBJ2-7, with D tentatively TRBD2 (5 bases). Germline V lookup: CDR1 SQVTM, CDR2 ANQGSEA. V was shortened by 3 bases and J by 0 bases, with 12 bases between the two germline ends. This CDR3 region has 14 residues. CDR3 loop: CSVEGPEGSYEQYF. The CDR3 DNA sequence: TGCAGCGTTGAGGGCCCCGAGGGCTCCTACGAGCAGTACTTC.

The rearrangement uses TRBV7-6 and TRBJ2-5, with D unresolved. The V and J ends lost 0 bases and 4 bases respectively, with 3 bases between them. The germline V gene encodes CDR1 SGHVS and CDR2 FNYEAQ. This CDR3 is built from 12 residues. The CDR3 nucleotides are TGTGCCAGCAGCTTAGCCGGAGAGACCCAGTACTTC. This gives the protein CASSLAGETQYF.

The chain has TRBV18 and TRBJ2-1; 7 bases align to TRBD1. The CDR3 extends over 15 amino acids. CDR1 is KGHSH, CDR2 LQKENI, per germline. V was clipped by 3 bases and J by 4 bases; unmatched bases: 6. CDR3 nucleotide sequence: TGTGCCAGCTCACCCGGGACAGCAGTTTACAATGAGCAGTTCTTC. Translated, it gives CASSPGTAVYNEQFF.

This chain joins TRBV4-1 and TRBJ1-1; 9 positions match TRBD1. The J segment lost 5 bases and the V segment lost 0 bases, leaving 13 bases of the junction unmatched. Germline assignment: CDR1 MGHRA and CDR2 YSYEKL. This CDR3 spans 18 amino acids. The CDR3 sequence: CASSQDTRAGTGRTEAFF. Here the CDR3 DNA reads TGCGCCAGCAGCCAAGATACTCGTGCAGGGACAGGGAGGACTGAAGCTTTCTTT.

This rearrangement joins TRBV9 to TRBJ1-4; 10 bases line up with TRBD1. Looked up from germline, CDR1 is SGDLS and CDR2 is YYNGEE. There are 14 residues in the CDR3. V lost 3 bases and J lost 8; bases outside the gene matches: 4. CDR3 in amino acids: CASSAGTGVEKLFF. CDR3 bases: TGTGCCAGCAGCGCGGGGACAGGGGTCGAAAAACTGTTTTTT.

DNA of the CDR3: TGTGCCAGCAGCTTGTGGCAGGCCATGGGAGGCCAGTACTTC. Translating it yields CASSLWQAMGGQYF. The chain couples TRBV5-6 to TRBJ2-5, with a possible D match to TRBD2 (6 bases). Trimming pared 1 base from V and 10 bases from J, leaving 17 bases between. CDR1 SGHDT and CDR2 YYEEEE come from the germline V gene. The CDR3 loop spans 14 amino acids.

V and J are TRBV30 and TRBJ2-7, with D perhaps TRBD2 (6 bases). Germline V gives CDR1 GTSNPN, CDR2 SVGIG (reference sequence). The CDR3 loop spans 13 amino acids. V was shortened by 2 bases and J by 2 bases, with 10 bases between the two germline ends. DNA for the CDR3: TGTGCCTGGAGTCCCCGGGAGACCTACGAGCAGTACTTC. Its protein product is CAWSPRETYEQYF.

V and J are TRBV7-2 and TRBJ1-1; TRBD1 matches 10 bases. Germline CDR1 and CDR2: SGHTA and FQGNSA. The V and J ends lost 5 bases and 4 bases, in that order; junction bases with no gene match: 7. The CDR3 sequence is 15 residues long. The CDR3 loop is CASSDKRQGATEAFF. The CDR3 DNA follows: TGTGCCAGCAGCGACAAAAGACAGGGGGCCACTGAAGCTTTCTTT.

The gene calls are TRBV4-1 and TRBJ1-2, with 7 bases aligning to TRBD1. With 4 bases clipped from V and 7 bases from J, the junction kept 15 bases outside the gene matches. CDR3 size: 16 residues. The germline V gene encodes CDR1 MGHRA and CDR2 YSYEKL. The CDR3 is CASSLRGNRGLTGYTF. As DNA, the CDR3 is TGCGCCAGCAGCCTCCGGGGGAATAGGGGGCTTACTGGCTACACCTTC.

The chain carries TRBV4-3 and TRBJ1-1; D gene ambiguous. Germline CDR1 LGHNA, CDR2 YSLEER. Trimming removed 3 bases at V and 5 bases at J, with 10 bases between. The CDR3 is made up of 13 amino acids. The CDR3 nucleotides are TGCGCCAGCAGCCAGAAAGGGAGAACTGAAGCTTTCTTT. It codes for CASSQKGRTEAFF.